Listed below are T cell receptor beta chains from one sample, sequenced in a study of OX40 agonist ivuxolimab in advanced cancers. Method: immunoSEQ multiplex PCR; TCRdb's copy keeps in-frame clones and lacks some. The repertoire holds about 55,000 clones, with about 88% as singletons. Specimen: CD4+ or CD8+ T cells sorted from blood, collected in a trial of the OX40 agonist ivuxolimab. The receptors were sampled from an adult with an advanced solid tumor such as melanoma, head and neck, liver or kidney cancer. Each CDR3 is given with its conserved first and last residue. D genes are given only for firm matches. Only some rows state a clone size, as once, few, many or a class for expanded clones.

j_call	clone_size	d_call	v_call	cdr3_aa	cdr3_nt
TRBJ1-5	.	.	TRBV30	CAWSVPGASNQPQHF	TGTGCCTGGAGTGTACCTGGGGCTAGCAATCAGCCCCAGCATTTT
TRBJ1-1	.	.	TRBV28	CASSLRGGTEAFF	TGTGCCAGCAGTTTGCGGGGGGGTACTGAAGCTTTCTTT
TRBJ2-1	.	TRBD2	TRBV11-3	CASSLVSPTSGRASEQFF	TGTGCCAGCAGCTTAGTAAGTCCGACTAGCGGGAGGGCGAGTGAGCAGTTCTTC
TRBJ2-2	.	.	TRBV19	CASQGGSGELFF	TGTGCCAGCCAAGGGGGAAGCGGGGAGCTGTTTTTT
TRBJ1-4	.	.	TRBV19	CASQLRRNEKLFF	TGTGCCAGCCAACTTCGACGTAATGAAAAACTGTTTTTT
TRBJ1-1	.	.	TRBV29-1	CSVRRPSNTEAFF	TGCAGCGTCCGCCGGCCCTCGAACACTGAAGCTTTCTTT
TRBJ1-1	.	.	TRBV5-6	CASSLFNTEAFF	TGTGCCAGCAGCTTGTTTAACACTGAAGCTTTCTTT
TRBJ1-4	.	.	TRBV29-1	CSVDWNEKLFF	TGCAGCGTCGATTGGAATGAAAAACTGTTTTTT
TRBJ1-3	.	.	TRBV12-5	CASGQVSGNTIYF	TGTGCCTCGGGACAAGTCTCTGGAAACACCATATATTTT
TRBJ2-3	.	TRBD1	TRBV11-2	CASSFSGGKTDTQYF	TGTGCCAGCAGCTTTTCAGGGGGCAAAACAGATACGCAGTATTTT
TRBJ2-7	.	TRBD1	TRBV29-1	CSARATGQGGYEQYF	TGCAGCGCGCGAGCAACGGGACAGGGGGGCTACGAGCAGTACTTC
TRBJ1-4	.	.	TRBV25-1	CASSSGGEGEKLFF	TGTGCCAGCAGTTCCGGGGGCGAGGGTGAAAAACTGTTTTTT
TRBJ2-3	.	TRBD2	TRBV5-1	CASSWVGGYTDTQYF	TGCGCCAGCAGCTGGGTCGGGGGGTACACAGATACGCAGTATTTT
TRBJ1-2	.	.	TRBV27	CASRGQGYIYGYTF	TGTGCCAGCAGGGGGCAGGGATACATCTATGGCTACACCTTC
TRBJ2-3	.	.	TRBV11-2	CASSSLGTSTQYF	TGTGCCAGCAGCTCCCTGGGGACAAGTACGCAGTATTTT
TRBJ1-2	.	.	TRBV5-6	CASSLAGPSYGYTF	TGTGCCAGCAGCTTGGCCGGGCCGAGCTATGGCTACACCTTC
TRBJ1-4	.	TRBD1	TRBV9	CASSPTGGGEKLFF	TGTGCCAGCAGCCCGACAGGGGGGGGAGAAAAACTGTTTTTT
TRBJ2-7	.	.	TRBV6-5	CASSYSGQGMPYEQYF	TGTGCCAGCAGTTACTCGGGGCAGGGGATGCCCTACGAGCAGTACTTC
TRBJ1-1	once	TRBD1	TRBV28	CAATTGSQDTEAFF	TGTGCCGCTACGACAGGGTCTCAAGACACTGAAGCTTTCTTC
TRBJ1-3	.	.	TRBV19	CASTIGRASSGNTIYF	TGTGCCAGTACCATCGGACGGGCAAGCTCTGGAAACACCATATATTTT
TRBJ1-2	.	.	TRBV5-1	CASSLEGHSTYGYTF	TGCGCCAGCAGCTTGGAGGGACACTCGACCTATGGCTACACCTTC
TRBJ2-3	.	.	TRBV11-3	CASSSGWADTQYF	TGTGCCAGCAGCTCTGGGTGGGCAGATACGCAGTATTTT
TRBJ2-3	.	.	TRBV11-1	CASSLGSTDTQYF	TGTGCCAGCAGCTTAGGCAGCACAGATACGCAGTATTTT
TRBJ1-1	.	TRBD1	TRBV19	CASSVDREGTEAFF	TGTGCCAGTAGTGTAGACAGGGAGGGCACTGAAGCTTTCTTT
TRBJ2-4	.	.	TRBV28	CASSFRGWRAKNIQYF	TGTGCCAGCAGTTTTAGAGGTTGGAGAGCCAAAAACATTCAGTACTTC
TRBJ2-2	.	TRBD2	TRBV5-6	CASSETSGDTGELFF	TGTGCCAGCAGCGAGACTAGCGGGGACACCGGGGAGCTGTTTTTT
TRBJ1-1	.	TRBD1	TRBV5-5	CASSLGDTGERTF	TGTGCCAGCAGCTTGGGGGATACAGGGGAGCGTACCTTT
TRBJ2-7	once	.	TRBV14	CASSQTSSRTTYEQYF	TGTGCCAGCAGCCAAACGTCGTCCCGAACGACCTACGAGCAGTACTTC
TRBJ1-4	.	.	TRBV9	CASSLRPVTNEKLFF	TGTGCCAGCAGCCTCAGACCCGTAACTAATGAAAAACTGTTTTTT